The clone carrying this TCR beta chain appeared a few times. The antigen remains unidentified. Expressed TCRB transcripts were sequenced, since all the RNA that had been isolated was reverse transcribed. Produced via immunoSEQ multiplex PCR; TCRdb's table is partial and in-frame only. The sample shows about 160,000 clones, over 6% of them seen only once. Each of the sorted populations had a purity greater than 95%. The data were taken from a study of beta chain features in type 1 diabetes. At the level of the study: The patients were much like the healthy donors in age, gender and cell yields.

CDR3 length: 13 amino acids. Germline V gene data show CDR1 as SGHDN and CDR2 as FVKESK. V lost 4 bases and J lost 4, with 9 bases in between. Overall study results and limits: Across all four CD4+ subsets, people with type 1 diabetes showed modestly shorter TCRB CDR3s. Using cDNA template may skew counts toward highly expressing activated cells.

Sequenced sample: central memory CD4+ T cells from blood. The V and J genes are TRBV14 and TRBJ2-3, with D maybe TRBD2 (6 bases). The origin of this receptor is a man between 18 and 35 years old with type 1 diabetes. In DNA, the CDR3 is TGTGCCAGCAGCCCGCTAGCGTCAGATACGCAGTATTTT. This translates into CASSPLASDTQYF.